This T cell receptor beta chain was captured in a study of blood T cells in healthy people across ages. Trimming removed 5 bases from V and 3 bases from J; junction bases left unmatched: 13. This CDR3 contains 16 residues. Germline-derived CDR1 and CDR2 are ENHRY and SYGVKD. PCR was performed a second time for about 6 to 11 cycles using a sample-barcoded 5' primer and a J-beta primer mix. TCRdb itself ran the 5' RACE reads through MiXCR, one entry per CDR3 protein. The repertoire holds about a million distinct CDR3 sequences, with 45% to 60% as singletons. This sequence originates from a woman aged 60-75 years in good health. Sequenced: blood. The chain is built from TRBV10-3 and TRBJ2-7; TRBD1 aligns across 7 bases. In nucleotides, the CDR3 is TGTGCCATCAGTTACGGAACAGGGGACACGTTCTACGAGCAGTACTTC. As protein: CAISYGTGDTFYEQYF.